One sample yielded the 10 T cell receptor beta chains listed below, sequenced in a study of cytomegalovirus exposure and HLA in healthy donors (TCRdb year 2017). The library was prepared using the immunoSEQ multiplex PCR assay. The multiplex PCR relied on a mix of 60 forward primers for TCR Vbeta segments and 13 reverse primers for TCR Jbeta segments. Not all clones reach the TCRdb copy of this immuneACCESS table, which keeps in-frame sequences only. Checked studies attribute under half of the gap to unresolved V genes and leave the rest unexplained. A total of under 200,000 clones appear in this sample, roughly 82% of them only once. The ten largest clones represent 5% to 7% of the sample. Sequencing was carried out using PBMCs. The receptors here all came from a man aged 50-60 years in good health and CMV-seropositive.

The chain combines TRBV4-2 with TRBJ2-7; D possibly corresponds to TRBD1 (7 bases). The CDR3 extends over 16 amino acids. The germline CDR1 and CDR2 sequences are LGHNA and YNFKEQ. With 6 bases removed from V and 2 bases from J, the gap between germline ends came to 20 bases. For the CDR3, the DNA is TGTGCCAGCAGTCCTTCAAAGGGGGGACAGCCCTACGAGCAGTACTTC. Translated: CASSPSKGGQPYEQYF.

The gene calls are TRBV30 and TRBJ2-1; D gene uncertain. Looked up from germline, CDR1 is GTSNPN and CDR2 is SVGIG (reference sequence). The CDR3 runs to 12 residues. With 0 bases removed from V and 8 bases from J, the gap between germline ends came to 8 bases. Here the CDR3 reads CAWSVLRHEQFF. CDR3 bases: TGTGCCTGGAGTGTACTGAGGCATGAGCAGTTCTTC.

The V and J genes are TRBV7-9 and TRBJ1-5, with D possibly being TRBD1 (5 bases). In germline, CDR1 is SEHNR, CDR2 FQNEAQ (reference sequence). V lost 2 bases, J lost 4 bases, and 9 bases lay in between. The CDR3 is 14 residues long. CDR3 protein: CASSLPGLNQPQHF. CDR3 sequence (DNA): TGTGCCAGCAGCTTACCGGGACTAAATCAGCCCCAGCATTTT.

The chain combines TRBV7-9 with TRBJ1-1; 8 positions agree with TRBD1. Per the germline V gene, CDR1 is SEHNR and CDR2 is FQNEAQ (reference sequence). The CDR3 consists of 15 residues. V gave up 0 bases and J gave up 4 bases; unmatched junction bases: 4. This chain's CDR3 is CASSLAGQVITEAFF. For the CDR3, the DNA is TGTGCCAGCAGCTTAGCGGGACAGGTAATCACTGAAGCTTTCTTT.

A few counts support this clone. This sequence joins TRBV9 and TRBJ2-2; D gene unclear. Germline V gene data show CDR1 as SGDLS and CDR2 as YYNGEE. There are 13 residues in the CDR3. V lost 0 bases to trimming and J lost 3 bases, with 3 bases between them. This CDR3 reads CASSVVDTGELFF. Here the CDR3 DNA reads TGTGCCAGCAGCGTAGTAGACACCGGGGAGCTGTTTTTT.

The V call is TRBV7-8, the J call TRBJ2-3; TRBD2 matches 8 bases. The germline V gene has CDR1 SGHVS and CDR2 FQNEAQ. Trimming cost V 1 base and J 2 bases; bases outside gene matches: 2. The CDR3 length is 15 residues. The CDR3 DNA is TGTGCCAGCAGCTTAGAAGCGGGGGTCACAGATACGCAGTATTTT. Amino acids: CASSLEAGVTDTQYF.

The chain carries TRBV7-8 and TRBJ2-3; TRBD2 matches at 7 bases. J lost 0 bases, V lost 5 bases, and 5 bases had no gene match. From germline, CDR1 is SGHVS and CDR2 FQNEAQ. The CDR3 consists of 15 residues. CDR3 nucleotide sequence: TGTGCCAGCAGCCCATGGACTAGTAGCACAGATACGCAGTATTTT. Protein: CASSPWTSSTDTQYF.

The genes are TRBV5-1 and TRBJ1-4; D is undetermined. CDR1 and CDR2 (germline): SGHRS, YFSETQ. V lost 0 bases to trimming and J lost 8 bases, with 11 bases between them. The CDR3 has 14 residues. The CDR3 bases are TGCGCCAGCAGCTTGGGGGCAGGTGGGGAAAAACTGTTTTTT. This encodes CASSLGAGGEKLFF.

Only a few counts were recorded for this clone. Other DNA sequences of this sample code for an identical CDR3. The chain combines TRBV27 with TRBJ2-7, with TRBD2 matching 7 bases. V dropped 6 bases and J dropped 7; count of bases not matched to a gene: 9. The length of the CDR3 is 13 residues. CDR1 is MNHEY, CDR2 SMNVEV, per germline (reference sequence). CDR3 amino acids: CASSTSRGGEQYF. The DNA of the CDR3 is TGTGCCAGCAGCACTAGTAGGGGAGGGGAGCAGTACTTC.

CDR3 bases: TGTGCCAGCAGTGTCGACAGGGTCGAGGGCTACACCTTC. This sequence encodes CASSVDRVEGYTF. V and J are TRBV6-1 and TRBJ1-2, with TRBD1 identical over 7 bases. Germline CDR1 is MNHNS and CDR2 is SASEGT. There are 13 residues in the CDR3. The ends lost 4 bases at V and 8 bases at J; junction bases unmatched: 7.